This T cell receptor (beta chain) was retrieved from a study of sequential checkpoint blockade in melanoma. The overall study: First-line arms were nivolumab then ipilimumab, or the reverse, randomized 1:1. Each arm's sequence ended with maintenance nivolumab.

CDR1 and CDR2 (germline): ENHRY, SYGVKD. Unmatched junction bases numbered 8, after V lost 10 bases and J lost 5 bases. This CDR3 contains 12 residues. Treatment defined: randomized to nivolumab then ipilimumab (arm A) or the reverse (arm B). No patient had prior DNA-damaging chemotherapy. From thawed PBMCs, live CD3+CD8+ cells negative for CD19 and CD56 were sorted. The assay was immunoSEQ multiplex PCR, and TCRdb's table has in-frame clones only and misses some. This sample yields about 40,000 clones, of which 86% are seen a single time; 9% to 15% belongs to the top ten. The specimen was CD8+ T cells sorted from blood (inferred from file names), collected from a patient given nivolumab and ipilimumab in sequence. The sequence was collected from a human donor with melanoma. The chain carries TRBV10-3 and TRBJ2-7; TRBD1 matches at 7 bases. CDR3 loop: CASRGQPDEQYF. For the CDR3, the DNA is TGTGCCAGCCGGGGACAGCCAGACGAGCAGTACTTC.